These 10 T cell receptor beta chains share one sample of origin, sequenced in a study of blood T cell repertoires in COVID-19 (dated by TCRdb to 2020 to 2022). Receptor libraries were prepared by the immunoSEQ multiplex PCR assay. The source is immuneACCESS, and TCRdb retained only in-frame sequences with V and J called. Part of the clones is not carried over; for the studies checked, unresolved V genes explain less than half of this, and the remainder is unexplained. This sample comprises approximately 490,000 clones, roughly 87% of them detected only once. The top ten clonotypes cover around 0.64% of the sample. The sequenced material came from PBMCs or T cells enriched from blood (not recorded which). These receptors were obtained from a woman aged 18-29 years who had recovered from COVID-19.

The chain links TRBV6-6 to TRBJ2-1; TRBD2 is a possible D gene (6 bases). V was cut by 4 bases and J by 5 bases, with 15 bases left in between. Germline loops: CDR1 MNHNY, CDR2 SVGAGI (reference sequence). The CDR3 is 15 residues long. The DNA of the CDR3 is TGTGCCAGCAGTTTTAGGGGAGGATCTAACAATGAGCAGTTCTTC. It encodes CASSFRGGSNNEQFF.

Worth noting for this clone: This CDR3 is also generated by other DNA sequences in the sample. In DNA form, the CDR3 reads TGTGCCAGCAGCTTCGGGAGCTCCTACGAGCAGTACTTC. As protein: CASSFGSSYEQYF. The V gene is TRBV11-2, the J gene TRBJ2-7; the D gene is possibly TRBD2 (6 bases). V was shortened by 3 bases and J by 0 bases, with 6 bases between the two germline ends. Germline V gives CDR1 SGHAT, CDR2 FQNNGV. The CDR3 runs to 13 residues.

V and J are TRBV2 and TRBJ2-2, with 14 bases that match TRBD2. V gave up 5 bases and J gave up 6 bases; unmatched junction bases: 8. CDR1 and CDR2 (germline): SNHLY, FYNNEI. The CDR3 contains 17 residues. The CDR3 DNA reads as TGTGCCAGCAGTCGACTAGCGGGGGGGCCTTCCGCCGGGGAGCTGTTTTTT. Translated: CASSRLAGGPSAGELFF.

CDR3 in DNA: TGTGCCAGCAGCAAAATCGGCGAGCGGGTTGGCTACACCTTC. Its protein product is CASSKIGERVGYTF. V gene TRBV21-1 combines with J gene TRBJ1-2. TRBV21-1 is listed as a pseudogene. The length of the CDR3 is 14 residues.

Regarding this clone: This same CDR3 is encoded by further DNA sequences in the sample. The V and J genes are TRBV7-2 and TRBJ2-3, with TRBD2 identical over 11 bases. V was pared by 4 bases and J by 6 bases, with 6 bases of the junction left unmatched. Germline V gene lookup returns CDR1 SGHTA and CDR2 FQGNSA. The CDR3 sequence is 15 residues long. The CDR3 bases are TGTGCCAGCAGCTCTTTAGCGGGGGGGGGTGATACGCAGTATTTT. It is translated as CASSSLAGGGDTQYF.

V gene TRBV27 combines with J gene TRBJ1-5; maybe TRBD1 (5 bases). V was pared by 5 bases and J by 4 bases, with 15 bases between. CDR1 is MNHEY, CDR2 SMNVEV, per germline (reference sequence). The CDR3 runs to 15 residues. The CDR3 loop is CASSRTPDRNQPQHF. The CDR3 DNA follows: TGTGCCAGCAGTCGAACCCCTGACAGAAATCAGCCCCAGCATTTT.

The CDR3 nucleotides read TGTGCCAGCAGCTCGCCGAAAGACAGGACGAACTACGAGCAGTACTTC. The encoded protein is CASSSPKDRTNYEQYF. This sequence joins TRBV7-8 and TRBJ2-7, with D perhaps matching TRBD1 (6 bases). The germline gives CDR1 SGHVS, CDR2 FQNEAQ. CDR3 size: 16 residues. V was pared by 4 bases and J by 3 bases, with 19 bases between.

The V and J genes are TRBV5-1 and TRBJ1-4, with D perhaps TRBD1 (5 bases). Trimming pared 4 bases from V and 7 bases from J, leaving 14 bases between. Germline V gene lookup returns CDR1 SGHRS and CDR2 YFSETQ. This CDR3 region has 14 residues. The CDR3 is CASSLAVGLEKLFF. The DNA of the CDR3 is TGCGCCAGCAGCCTTGCCGTGGGACTTGAAAAACTGTTTTTT.

The chain recombines TRBV23-1 with TRBJ2-7; a weak D match, TRBD2 (6 bases). TRBV23-1 is marked as an open reading frame, function uncertain. The germline V and J ends were trimmed by 4 bases and 4 bases, with 26 bases remaining between them. The CDR3 spans 18 residues. In DNA, the CDR3 is TGCGCCAGCAGTCGACCGCCTAGAAGGGAGGTGTCCCCTTACGAGCAGTACTTC. It codes for CASSRPPRREVSPYEQYF.

This rearrangement joins TRBV7-2 to TRBJ2-1; D is ambiguous. Trimming shortened V by 1 base and J by 8 bases, and 3 bases separated the two germline ends. This CDR3 has 11 residues. Germline V gives CDR1 SGHTA, CDR2 FQGNSA. The CDR3 DNA follows: TGTGCCAGCAGCTTAGTAGATGAGCAGTTCTTC. Protein: CASSLVDEQFF.